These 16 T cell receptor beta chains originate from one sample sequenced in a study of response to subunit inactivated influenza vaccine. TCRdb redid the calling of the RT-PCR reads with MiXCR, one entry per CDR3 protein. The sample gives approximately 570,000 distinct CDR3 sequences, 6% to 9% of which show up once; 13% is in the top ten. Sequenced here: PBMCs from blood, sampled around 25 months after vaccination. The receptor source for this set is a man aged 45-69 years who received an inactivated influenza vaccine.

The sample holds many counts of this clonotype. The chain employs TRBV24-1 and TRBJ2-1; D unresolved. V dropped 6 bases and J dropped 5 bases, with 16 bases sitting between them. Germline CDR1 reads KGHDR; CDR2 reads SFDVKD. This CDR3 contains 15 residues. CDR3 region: CATSRWDPPDNEQFF. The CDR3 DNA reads TGTGCCACCAGTCGGTGGGATCCCCCCGACAATGAGCAGTTCTTC.

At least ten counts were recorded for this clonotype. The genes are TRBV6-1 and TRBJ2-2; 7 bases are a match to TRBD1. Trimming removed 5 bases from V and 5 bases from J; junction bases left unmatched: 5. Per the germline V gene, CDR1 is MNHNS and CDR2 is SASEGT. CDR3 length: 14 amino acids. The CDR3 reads CASSITGVTGELFF. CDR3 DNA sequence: TGTGCCAGCAGTATTACAGGGGTTACCGGGGAGCTGTTTTTT.

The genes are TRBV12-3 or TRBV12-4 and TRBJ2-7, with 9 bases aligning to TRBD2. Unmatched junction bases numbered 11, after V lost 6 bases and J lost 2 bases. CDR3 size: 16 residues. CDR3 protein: CASSTWGGTSPYEQYF. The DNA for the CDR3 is TGTGCCAGCAGCACCTGGGGGGGGACTAGCCCCTACGAGCAGTACTTC.

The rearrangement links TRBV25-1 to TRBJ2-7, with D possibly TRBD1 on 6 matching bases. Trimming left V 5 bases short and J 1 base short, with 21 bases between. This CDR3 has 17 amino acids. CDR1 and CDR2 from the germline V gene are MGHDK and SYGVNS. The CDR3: CASSPPPGQPSSYEQYF. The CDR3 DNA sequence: TGTGCCAGCAGTCCTCCCCCTGGACAGCCGTCTTCCTACGAGCAGTACTTC.

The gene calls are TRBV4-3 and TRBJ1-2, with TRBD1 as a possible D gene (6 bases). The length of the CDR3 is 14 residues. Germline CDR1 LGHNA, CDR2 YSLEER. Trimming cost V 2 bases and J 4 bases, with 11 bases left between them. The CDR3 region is CASSQPGASYGYTF. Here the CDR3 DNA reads TGCGCCAGCAGCCAACCAGGGGCCTCCTATGGCTACACCTTC.

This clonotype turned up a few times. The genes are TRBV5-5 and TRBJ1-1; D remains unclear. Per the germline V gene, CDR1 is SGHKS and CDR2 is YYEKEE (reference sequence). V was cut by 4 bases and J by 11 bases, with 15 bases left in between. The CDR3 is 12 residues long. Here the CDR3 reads CASSPVAHGAFF. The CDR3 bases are TGTGCCAGCAGCCCCGTCGCCCACGGGGCTTTCTTT.

The CDR3 reads CASSQDGLGGVYGYTF. CDR3 nucleotide sequence: TGCGCCAGCAGCCAAGATGGTCTAGGGGGCGTCTATGGCTACACCTTC. The chain couples TRBV4-3 to TRBJ1-2, with 7 nucleotides matching TRBD1. Germline lookup yields CDR1 LGHNA and CDR2 YSLEER. With 0 bases clipped from V and 4 bases from J, the junction kept 8 bases outside the gene matches. The CDR3 has 16 amino acids.

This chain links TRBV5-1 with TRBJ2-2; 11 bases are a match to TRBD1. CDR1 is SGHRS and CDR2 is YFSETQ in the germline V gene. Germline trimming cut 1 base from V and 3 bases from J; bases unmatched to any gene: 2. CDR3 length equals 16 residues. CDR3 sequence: CASSLWDRGYTGELFF. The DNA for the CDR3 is TGCGCCAGCAGCTTGTGGGACAGGGGGTACACCGGGGAGCTGTTTTTT. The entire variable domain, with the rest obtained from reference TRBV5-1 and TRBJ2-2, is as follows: KAGVTQTPRYLIKTRGQQVTLSCSPISGHRSVSWYQQTPGQGLQFLFEYFSETQRNKGNFPGRFSGRQFSNSRSEMNVSTLELGDSALYLCASSLWDRGYTGELFFGEGSRLTVL.

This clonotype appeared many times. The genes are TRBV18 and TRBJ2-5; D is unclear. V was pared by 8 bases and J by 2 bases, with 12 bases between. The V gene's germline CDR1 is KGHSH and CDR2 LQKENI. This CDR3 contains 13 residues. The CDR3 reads CASAWTEQETQYF. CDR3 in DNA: TGTGCCAGCGCCTGGACGGAGCAAGAGACCCAGTACTTC. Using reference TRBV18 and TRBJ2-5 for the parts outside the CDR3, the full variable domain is NAGVMQNPRHLVRRRGQEARLRCSPMKGHSHVYWYRQLPEEGLKFMVYLQKENIIDESGMPKERFSAEFPKEGPSILRIQQVVRGDSAAYFCASAWTEQETQYFGPGTRLLVL.

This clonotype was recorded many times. The chain's CDR3 is CSASDQVTEAFF. For the CDR3, the DNA is TGCAGTGCTAGTGATCAGGTCACTGAAGCTTTCTTT. The chain uses TRBV20-1 and TRBJ1-1; D unclear. CDR1 DFQATT and CDR2 SNEGSKA come from the germline V gene (reference sequence). The CDR3 spans 12 residues. With 3 bases removed from V and 4 bases from J, the gap between germline ends came to 9 bases.

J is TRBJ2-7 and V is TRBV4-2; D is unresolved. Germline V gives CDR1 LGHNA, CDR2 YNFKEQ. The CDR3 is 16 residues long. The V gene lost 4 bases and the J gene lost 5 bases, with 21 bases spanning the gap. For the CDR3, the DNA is TGTGCCAGCAGCCCCCATGGCGGCCTTAACCTGGACGAGCAGTACTTC. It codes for CASSPHGGLNLDEQYF.

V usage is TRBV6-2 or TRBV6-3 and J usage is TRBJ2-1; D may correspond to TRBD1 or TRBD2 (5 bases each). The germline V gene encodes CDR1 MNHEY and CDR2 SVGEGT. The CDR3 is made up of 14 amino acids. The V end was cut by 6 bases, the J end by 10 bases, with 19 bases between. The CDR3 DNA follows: TGTGCCAGCAGAACGCCGAGGGGATTGATGGAGCAGTTCTTC. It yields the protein CASRTPRGLMEQFF.

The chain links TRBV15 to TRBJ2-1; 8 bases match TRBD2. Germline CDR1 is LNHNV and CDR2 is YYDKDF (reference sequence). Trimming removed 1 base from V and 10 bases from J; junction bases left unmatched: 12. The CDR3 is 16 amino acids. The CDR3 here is CATSRAQLAVQREQFF. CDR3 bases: TGTGCCACCAGCAGAGCCCAACTAGCGGTCCAGAGGGAGCAGTTCTTC.

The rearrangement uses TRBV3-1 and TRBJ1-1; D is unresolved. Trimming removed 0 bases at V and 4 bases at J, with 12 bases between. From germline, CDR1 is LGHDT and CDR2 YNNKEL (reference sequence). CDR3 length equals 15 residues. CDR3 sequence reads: CASSQEAALTTEAFF. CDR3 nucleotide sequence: TGTGCCAGCAGCCAAGAGGCGGCGCTGACCACTGAAGCTTTCTTT.

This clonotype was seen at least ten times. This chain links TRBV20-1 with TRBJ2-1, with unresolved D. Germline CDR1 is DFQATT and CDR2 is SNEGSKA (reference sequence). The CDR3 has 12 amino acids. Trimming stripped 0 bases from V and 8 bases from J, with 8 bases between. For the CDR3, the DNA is TGCAGTGCTAGAGATCCACCCCATGAGCAGTTCTTC. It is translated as CSARDPPHEQFF.

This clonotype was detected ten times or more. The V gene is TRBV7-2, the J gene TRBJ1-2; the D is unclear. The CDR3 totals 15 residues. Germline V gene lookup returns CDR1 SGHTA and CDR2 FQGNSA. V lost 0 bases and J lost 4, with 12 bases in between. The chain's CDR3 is CASSLAVSNFYGYTF. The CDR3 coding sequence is TGTGCCAGCAGCTTAGCTGTCAGCAACTTCTATGGCTACACCTTC.